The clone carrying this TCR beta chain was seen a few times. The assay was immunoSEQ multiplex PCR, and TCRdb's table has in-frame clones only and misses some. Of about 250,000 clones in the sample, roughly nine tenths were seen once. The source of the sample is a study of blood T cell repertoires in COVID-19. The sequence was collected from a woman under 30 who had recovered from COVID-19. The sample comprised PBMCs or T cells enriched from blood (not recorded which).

The CDR3 sequence is CASKYGRGSDSPLHF. CDR3 DNA: TGTGCCAGCAAATACGGCAGGGGGTCGGATTCACCCCTCCACTTT. The chain combines TRBV2 with TRBJ1-6, with 7 bases matching TRBD1. The length of the CDR3 is 15 residues. Germline-derived CDR1 and CDR2 are SNHLY and FYNNEI. V gave up 7 bases and J gave up 8 bases; unmatched junction bases: 11.